These 16 T cell receptor beta chains share one sample of origin, sequenced in a study of CD8+CD57+ T cells in acquired aplastic anemia. It was genomic DNA that served as the template for profiling TCR beta VDJ and CDR3. TCRdb passed the reads through MiXCR, listing each CDR3 protein once. The sample has some 190,000 distinct CDR3 sequences; around 45% are singletons. Material: sorted CD4+, CD8+, or CD8+CD57+ T cells (not recorded which) from PBMCs. All receptors derive from a human donor in good health.

The rearrangement links TRBV9 to TRBJ2-7; the D gene is possibly TRBD1 (9 bases). Deletions cut 3 bases from V and 2 bases from J, with 18 bases between. Germline V gene sequence: CDR1 SGDLS, CDR2 YYNGEE. The CDR3 has 16 amino acids. The CDR3 sequence is CASSAGGDRETYEQYF. CDR3 nucleotide sequence: TGTGCCAGCAGCGCGGGGGGGGACAGGGAGACCTACGAGCAGTACTTC.

The rearrangement links TRBV19 to TRBJ2-1, with D perhaps TRBD1 or TRBD2 (5 bases each). CDR1 is LNHDA and CDR2 is SQIVND in the germline V gene (reference sequence). V was shortened by 6 bases and J by 9 bases, with 12 bases between the two germline ends. The CDR3 has 12 residues. The CDR3 nucleotides are TGTGCCAGTAGAGGTAAGGGGAGTGAGCAGTTCTTC. It encodes CASRGKGSEQFF.

The gene calls are TRBV7-9 and TRBJ2-7, with a possible D match to TRBD1 (6 bases). This CDR3 has 14 amino acids. V lost 0 bases, J lost 2 bases, and 8 bases lay in between. Germline CDR1 reads SEHNR; CDR2 reads FQNEAQ (reference sequence). DNA of the CDR3: TGTGCCAGCAGCTTAGCGGGGGCTACCTACGAGCAGTACTTC. Encoded protein: CASSLAGATYEQYF.

This clonotype has a count of ten or more. J is TRBJ1-2 and V is TRBV7-8; D unresolved. Trimming took off 1 base at V and 5 bases at J, with 14 bases between the two ends. The CDR3 contains 15 residues. Germline V gene lookup returns CDR1 SGHVS and CDR2 FQNEAQ. The chain's CDR3 is CASSLVNIGVYGYTF. DNA for the CDR3: TGTGCCAGCAGCTTAGTTAACATTGGAGTATATGGCTACACCTTC.

This rearrangement joins TRBV6-6 to TRBJ2-5; tentatively, D is TRBD2 (6 bases). The ends were cut back, 5 bases at V and 2 bases at J, with 9 bases in the middle. The CDR3 loop spans 13 amino acids. Germline values: CDR1 MNHNY, CDR2 SVGAGI (reference sequence). The CDR3 DNA follows: TGTGCCAGCAGTCCTAGCGAACAAGAGACCCAGTACTTC. It is translated as CASSPSEQETQYF.

This clonotype was observed at least ten times. The chain couples TRBV2 to TRBJ1-5, with 7 bases fitting TRBD1. The CDR3 extends over 12 amino acids. From germline, CDR1 is SNHLY and CDR2 FYNNEI. V gave up 8 bases and J gave up 2 bases; unmatched junction bases: 0. CDR3 in DNA: TGTGCCAGCGACAGGGGCAATCAGCCCCAGCATTTT. Residues: CASDRGNQPQHF.

This clonotype showed up just a few times. V is TRBV3-1 and J is TRBJ2-1, with 10 bases fitting TRBD2. The V segment lost 4 bases and the J segment 7 bases; nucleotides outside the gene matches: 13. Per germline, CDR1 LGHDT and CDR2 YNNKEL (reference sequence). The CDR3 is 17 amino acids. The CDR3 DNA reads TGTGCCAGCAGCCTTTCGACTAGCGGGCTAAGTTATAATGAGCAGTTCTTC. Translated: CASSLSTSGLSYNEQFF.

This clonotype showed up many times. The genes are TRBV20-1 and TRBJ1-6; TRBD1 is a possible D gene (5 bases). The CDR3 is 13 residues long. V was clipped by 3 bases and J by 10 bases, with 13 bases between them. CDR1 is DFQATT, CDR2 SNEGSKA, per germline (reference sequence). CDR3 sequence reads: CSASSGPSSPLHF. The DNA of the CDR3 is TGCAGTGCTAGTTCAGGGCCTTCATCACCCCTCCACTTT.

This clonotype appeared a few times. The chain is built from TRBV10-3 and TRBJ2-3, with 8 nucleotides matching TRBD2. The CDR3 is 14 amino acids. V shed 7 bases and J 3 bases; nucleotides not matched to a gene: 6. CDR1 is ENHRY and CDR2 is SYGVKD in the germline V gene. The CDR3 loop is CAIKGGGWTDTQYF. The CDR3 DNA reads TGTGCCATCAAGGGCGGGGGGTGGACAGATACGCAGTATTTT.

This rearrangement joins TRBV7-9 to TRBJ2-5; D remains unclear. CDR1 is SEHNR and CDR2 is FQNEAQ in the germline V gene (reference sequence). This CDR3 region has 12 residues. The V end was cut by 10 bases, the J end by 5 bases, with 14 bases between. The CDR3 reads CAIPGLEETQYF. CDR3 in DNA: TGTGCCATTCCGGGCCTAGAGGAGACCCAGTACTTC.

With respect to this clonotype: The germline gene is not matched at one end of the junction; a read error may be the cause. The chain joins TRBV24-1 to TRBJ2-2; 15 bases are a match to TRBD2. CDR3 size: 15 residues. The V gene's germline CDR1 is KGHDR and CDR2 SFDVKD. Here the CDR3 DNA reads TGCAACTCCCGGACTAGCGGGGGGGCTACCGGGGAGCTGTTTTTT. Protein sequence: CNSRTSGGATGELFF.

This clonotype has ten or more counts. The CDR3 DNA is TGTGCCAGCAGCTTATCAAGCGGGAATCGGGCCTACGAGCAGTACTTC. Translation gives CASSLSSGNRAYEQYF. The chain is built from TRBV11-2 and TRBJ2-7, with 7 bases identical to TRBD2. The CDR3 is 16 residues long. Germline V gene sequence: CDR1 SGHAT, CDR2 FQNNGV. V lost 2 bases, J lost 2 bases, and 9 bases stayed unmatched.

This clonotype has only a few counts. The junction shows a germline mismatch at one end, possibly a read error. The chain links TRBV7-7 to TRBJ2-7; TRBD2 is a possible D gene (6 bases). Germline V gene sequence: CDR1 SSHAT, CDR2 FNYEAQ (reference sequence). The CDR3 consists of 13 residues. The CDR3 coding sequence is TGTGCTAGCAGCTGGGGACTGAACTACGAGCAGTACTTC. It is translated as CASSWGLNYEQYF.

The chain uses TRBV29-1 and TRBJ1-4; D is perhaps TRBD1 (5 bases). CDR1 and CDR2 from the germline V gene are SQVTM and ANQGSEA. The V end was cut by 4 bases, the J end by 7 bases, with 10 bases between. The CDR3 runs to 12 residues. The CDR3 nucleotides read TGCAGCGTTGCCAGGGACGGTGAAAAACTGTTTTTT. Its protein product is CSVARDGEKLFF.

The chain links TRBV7-9 to TRBJ2-1; 9 bases match TRBD2. V lost 3 bases to trimming and J lost 9 bases; unmatched junction nucleotides: 3. Germline loops: CDR1 SEHNR, CDR2 FQNEAQ (reference sequence). CDR3 length: 13 residues. CDR3 sequence (DNA): TGTGCCAGCAGCTTGGGGCGGGGGGGTGAGCAGTTCTTC. This codes for CASSLGRGGEQFF.

This clonotype was picked up a small number of times. The chain is built from TRBV25-1 and TRBJ2-2; 9 nucleotides align to TRBD1. V trimming: 2 bases; J trimming: 2 bases; junction bases outside the gene matches: 3. CDR1 and CDR2 from the germline V gene are MGHDK and SYGVNS. The CDR3 is 16 residues long. CDR3 sequence reads: CASSELGQGNTGELFF. The CDR3 DNA follows: TGTGCCAGCAGTGAACTGGGACAGGGAAACACCGGGGAGCTGTTTTTT.